A selection of T cell receptor beta chains follows, all from one sample in a study of technical replicates of blood from several donors. Profiling relied on immunoSEQ multiplex PCR, and the TCRdb table lists in-frame clones only, not all of them. The sample holds approximately 51,000 clones; over 85% are singletons and the top ten take about 4%. The source material was PBMCs. These TCRs come from a human donor in good health. Some clones in this sample may be carry-over from other donors' samples. Both conserved end residues are part of each CDR3. A D gene is named only where the DNA matches it firmly. Some rows mark clone size as missing; the rest say once, few, many or name a class of expanded clone.

J,size,D,V,CDR3,DNA
TRBJ2-6,.,.,TRBV2,CASQPGTGRAGANVLTF,TGTGCCAGCCAACCCGGAACAGGGCGGGCTGGGGCCAACGTCCTGACTTTC
TRBJ2-7,few,.,TRBV11-3,CASSSQPNSPQYF,TGTGCCAGCAGCTCACAACCTAACAGTCCGCAGTACTTC
TRBJ2-7,.,.,TRBV5-6,CASSFVSGVGQYF,TGTGCCAGCAGCTTCGTTTCGGGGGTTGGGCAGTACTTC
TRBJ1-5,.,.,TRBV18,CASSPSPGGQPQHF,TGTGCCAGCTCACCATCCCCGGGGGGTCAGCCCCAGCATTTT
TRBJ2-1,.,.,TRBV5-6,CATLAAGNEQFF,TGTGCCACTTTGGCCGCGGGCAATGAGCAGTTCTTC
TRBJ1-2,.,TRBD1,TRBV5-6,CASSTADRGLGGYTF,TGTGCCAGCAGCACCGCGGACAGGGGGCTCGGCGGCTACACCTTC
TRBJ2-3,.,.,TRBV6-1,CASSADGGGTDTQYF,TGTGCCAGCAGTGCGGACGGGGGTGGTACAGATACGCAGTATTTT
TRBJ1-4,.,TRBD1,TRBV30,CAWRRTGREKLFF,TGTGCCTGGAGGCGGACAGGAAGGGAAAAACTGTTTTTT
TRBJ1-5,.,TRBD1,TRBV30,CAWSGGTGRQPQHF,TGTGCCTGGAGCGGCGGGACAGGGCGTCAGCCCCAGCATTTT
TRBJ1-1,.,TRBD1,TRBV25-1,CASSEDRAFSTEAFF,TGTGCCAGCAGTGAGGACAGGGCCTTCTCGACTGAAGCTTTCTTT
TRBJ1-5,.,.,TRBV30,CAWSAGSNQPQHF,TGCGCCTGGAGCGCGGGAAGCAATCAGCCCCAGCATTTT
TRBJ1-2,.,TRBD1,TRBV9,CASSERDRAFMGYGYTF,TGTGCCAGCAGCGAACGGGACAGGGCGTTCATGGGCTATGGCTACACCTTC
TRBJ2-2,.,.,TRBV4-1,CASSAREDTGELFF,TGCGCCAGCAGCGCCAGGGAAGACACCGGGGAGCTGTTTTTT
TRBJ1-1,.,.,TRBV18,CASSQTENTEAFF,TGTGCCAGCTCACAGACAGAGAACACTGAAGCTTTCTTT
TRBJ2-7,.,.,TRBV4-3,CASSQGLDNYEQYF,TGCGCCAGCAGCCAAGGACTGGACAACTACGAGCAGTACTTC
TRBJ1-2,.,.,TRBV12-5,CASGLVREGYTF,TGTGCTAGTGGTTTGGTACGAGAGGGCTACACCTTC
TRBJ2-5,.,TRBD1,TRBV4-1,CASSHLRQGQETQYF,TGCGCCAGCAGCCATCTCCGACAGGGCCAAGAGACCCAGTACTTC
TRBJ2-3,.,.,TRBV11-2,CASSLDSSRGTDTQYF,TGTGCCAGCAGCTTAGATTCATCGAGGGGCACAGATACGCAGTATTTT
TRBJ2-5,.,TRBD2,TRBV5-1,CASRPLAGETQYF,TGCGCCAGCAGACCGTTAGCGGGAGAGACCCAGTACTTC